These 21 T cell receptor beta chains share one sample of origin, sequenced in a study of T cell repertoires and HLA-DP antigens. This table comes from immunoSEQ multiplex PCR, and its TCRdb copy is limited to in-frame clones, with some not included. The sample holds thousands of clones, roughly 70% seen once. After less than 16 days' expansion, CD4+ cells were restimulated around 23 h with HeLa expressing allogeneic DPB1. Cells were stimulated with HeLa cells transduced with HLA-DPA1/DPB1, HLA-DM, invariant chain and CD80. The sequencing input was CD137- CD4+ T cells from cultured PBMCs. These receptors came from a man between 50 and 59 years old in good health and CMV-seronegative.

This chain links TRBV5-6 with TRBJ1-6; 11 bases are shared with TRBD1. CDR3 length equals 15 residues. CDR1 and CDR2 (germline): SGHDT, YYEEEE. The trim removed 4 bases at V and 6 bases at J, leaving 3 bases unmatched. Here the CDR3 DNA reads TGTGCCAGCAGCCGGGGACAGGGGGGTAATTCACCCCTCCACTTT. Residues: CASSRGQGGNSPLHF.

The V gene is TRBV5-1, the J gene TRBJ1-3, with 8 bases fitting TRBD1. Germline V gives CDR1 SGHRS, CDR2 YFSETQ. J gave up 2 bases and V 0 bases, and 1 base lay outside the gene matches. This CDR3 has 15 residues. The CDR3 nucleotides read TGCGCCAGCAGCTTGGGGACAGGGACTGGAAACACCATATATTTT. It yields the protein CASSLGTGTGNTIYF.

The rearrangement uses TRBV19 and TRBJ2-7; 9 bases agree with TRBD2. The V gene's germline CDR1 is LNHDA and CDR2 SQIVND (reference sequence). This CDR3 comprises 13 residues. With V trimmed by 6 bases and J by 2 bases, 2 bases remained unmatched. The CDR3 sequence is CASRTSGTYEQYF. CDR3 DNA sequence: TGTGCCAGTAGGACTAGCGGAACCTACGAGCAGTACTTC. The variable domain in full, completed from reference TRBV19 and TRBJ2-7, reads DGGITQSPKYLFRKEGQNVTLSCEQNLNHDAMYWYRQDPGQGLRLIYYSQIVNDFQKGDIAEGYSVSREKKESFPLTVTSAQKNPTAFYLCASRTSGTYEQYFGPGTRLTVT.

The chain recombines TRBV4-3 with TRBJ1-6, with unresolved D. Trimming removed 1 base from V and 0 bases from J, with 13 bases in between. Germline V gene lookup returns CDR1 LGHNA and CDR2 YSLEER. The CDR3 has 18 amino acids. The CDR3 DNA sequence: TGCGCCAGCAGCCAAGGAGTCACAGAGAGCTCCTATAATTCACCCCTCCACTTT. This translates into CASSQGVTESSYNSPLHF.

This clone showed up just a few times. The chain has TRBV6-6 and TRBJ1-2, with TRBD1 as a possible D gene (5 bases). Germline CDR1 and CDR2: MNHNY and SVGAGI (reference sequence). The CDR3 totals 15 residues. Trimming took off 5 bases at V and 3 bases at J, with 16 bases between the two ends. CDR3 sequence: CASSTKAGFDYGYTF. The CDR3 DNA reads TGTGCCAGCAGTACCAAGGCAGGGTTCGACTATGGCTACACCTTC.

The chain carries TRBV7-2 and TRBJ2-3; no firm D call. The CDR3 loop spans 15 amino acids. With 6 bases removed from V and 5 bases from J, the gap between germline ends came to 18 bases. Germline V lookup: CDR1 SGHTA, CDR2 FQGNSA. CDR3 loop: CASSSPVRAKDTQYF. CDR3 nucleotides: TGTGCCAGCAGTTCCCCGGTTCGCGCGAAAGATACGCAGTATTTT.

This chain connects TRBV18 to TRBJ1-3; unclear D gene. The CDR3 loop spans 15 amino acids. Germline loops: CDR1 KGHSH, CDR2 LQKENI. V lost 8 bases, J lost 0 bases, and 14 bases lay in between. CDR3 coding DNA: TGTGCCAGCACCTCGACCTCGAGCTCTGGAAACACCATATATTTT. Translation: CASTSTSSSGNTIYF.

This clone appeared a few times. This chain uses TRBV27 with TRBJ1-5; weak D call: TRBD1 (5 bases). With 6 bases removed from V and 5 bases from J, the gap between germline ends came to 14 bases. Per germline, CDR1 MNHEY and CDR2 SMNVEV (reference sequence). The CDR3 has 14 amino acids. The CDR3, as DNA: TGTGCCAGCAGCCCAGACAGAGCCTATCAGCCCCAGCATTTT. Protein product: CASSPDRAYQPQHF.

The rearrangement joins TRBV5-1 to TRBJ2-7; perhaps D is TRBD1 or TRBD2 (7 bases each). The V gene's germline CDR1 is SGHRS and CDR2 YFSETQ. Trimming removed 2 bases from V and 6 bases from J, with 18 bases in between. The CDR3 sequence is 15 residues long. The CDR3 loop reads CASSFAQGEGLEQYF. Written as DNA, the CDR3 is TGCGCCAGCAGCTTTGCTCAGGGGGAGGGACTCGAGCAGTACTTC.

This clone was seen just once. J is TRBJ1-2 and V is TRBV14, with D unresolved. Germline assignment: CDR1 SGHDN and CDR2 FVKESK. The V and J ends lost 1 base and 7 bases respectively, with 19 bases between them. This CDR3 comprises 16 residues. The CDR3 loop is CASSQAGLVKGGGYTF. The CDR3 DNA sequence: TGTGCCAGCAGCCAAGCCGGACTTGTCAAGGGTGGTGGCTACACCTTC.

V usage is TRBV7-9 and J usage is TRBJ2-1; D is perhaps TRBD2 (6 bases). Germline V gene lookup returns CDR1 SEHNR and CDR2 FQNEAQ (reference sequence). V was cut by 4 bases and J by 0 bases, with 16 bases left in between. This CDR3 has 17 residues. CDR3 DNA: TGTGCCAGCAGCTCTCCCCGGGACTCCCGCTCCTACAATGAGCAGTTCTTC. Residues: CASSSPRDSRSYNEQFF.

The chain employs TRBV7-6 and TRBJ1-6, with D tentatively TRBD1 (6 bases). Germline V gene lookup returns CDR1 SGHVS and CDR2 FNYEAQ. Trimming cost V 1 base and J 3 bases, with 13 bases left between them. This CDR3 region has 17 residues. CDR3 loop: CASSLDPTGYYNSPLHF. The DNA for the CDR3 is TGTGCCAGCAGCTTAGACCCCACAGGGTACTATAATTCACCCCTCCACTTT. The variable domain in full, with the rest retrieved from reference TRBV7-6 and TRBJ1-6, is GAGVSQSPRYKVTKRGQDVALRCDPISGHVSLYWYRQALGQGPEFLTYFNYEAQQDKSGLPNDRFSAERPEGSISTLTIQRTEQRDSAMYRCASSLDPTGYYNSPLHFGNGTRLTVT.

This chain uses TRBV11-3 with TRBJ2-7; D perhaps matches TRBD1 (6 bases). In germline, CDR1 is SGHNT, CDR2 YENEEA. CDR3 length: 14 residues. Trimming pared 1 base from V and 2 bases from J, leaving 9 bases between. CDR3 nucleotides: TGTGCCAGCAGCTTAGGTTCAGGGGCCTACGAGCAGTACTTC. Protein product: CASSLGSGAYEQYF.

The chain uses TRBV30 and TRBJ1-2, with D perhaps matching TRBD1 (6 bases). Trimming took 1 base from V and 4 from J, leaving 16 bases between them. Germline loops: CDR1 GTSNPN, CDR2 SVGIG (reference sequence). The CDR3 contains 15 residues. CDR3 coding DNA: TGTGCCTGGAGTGCTCCAGCAGGGGTCCCCTATGGCTACACCTTC. Protein: CAWSAPAGVPYGYTF. Variable domain in full (rest from reference TRBV30 and TRBJ1-2): SQTIHQWPATLVQPVGSPLSLECTVEGTSNPNLYWYRQAAGRGLQLLFYSVGIGQISSEVPQNLSASRPQDRQFILSSKKLLLSDSGFYLCAWSAPAGVPYGYTFGSGTRLTVV.

The chain has TRBV6-1 and TRBJ1-4; D not resolved. The CDR3 covers 13 residues. V was clipped by 1 base and J by 7 bases, with 7 bases between them. Looked up from germline, CDR1 is MNHNS and CDR2 is SASEGT. The CDR3 sequence is CASSEVTGEKLFF. The CDR3 coding sequence is TGTGCCAGCAGTGAAGTTACCGGTGAAAAACTGTTTTTT.

This clone was found once. The rearrangement joins TRBV6-6 to TRBJ2-3; D could derive from TRBD1 or TRBD2 (6 bases each). CDR1 MNHNY and CDR2 SVGAGI come from the germline V gene (reference sequence). Trimming left V 6 bases short and J 0 bases short, with 16 bases between. The CDR3 has 16 residues. The CDR3 nucleotides read TGTGCCAGCAGCTTCGGCGGGACAAGTAGCACAGATACGCAGTATTTT. It specifies CASSFGGTSSTDTQYF.

In its sample, this clone was seen once. The chain employs TRBV4-1 and TRBJ2-6; 8 bases match TRBD1. V lost 0 bases and J lost 2; bases outside the gene matches: 6. The CDR3 totals 18 residues. Germline V CDR1 and CDR2: MGHRA, YSYEKL. The CDR3 reads CASSQEWTGSAGANVLTF. For the CDR3, the DNA is TGCGCCAGCAGCCAAGAATGGACAGGGAGCGCTGGGGCCAACGTCCTGACTTTC.

Comments on this clone: Its ends do not fully match the called genes, so a read error is possible. The chain joins TRBV5-1 to TRBJ2-3; no clear D gene. The CDR3 is 11 amino acids. The V gene's germline CDR1 is SGHRS and CDR2 YFSETQ. CDR3 in amino acids: CASSLFSSTHF. The CDR3 DNA sequence: TGCGCCAGCAGCTTGTTCAGTAGCACGCATTTT.

The chain links TRBV6-1 to TRBJ1-1, with TRBD1 identical over 8 bases. The CDR3 is 14 amino acids. The V gene's germline CDR1 is MNHNS and CDR2 SASEGT. V lost 5 bases and J lost 4; bases outside the gene matches: 6. The CDR3 here is CASSPLTGGTEAFF. CDR3 nucleotides: TGTGCCAGCAGTCCTCTTACAGGGGGCACTGAAGCTTTCTTT.

The CDR3 spells CASSLQEAKNIQYF. The CDR3 DNA reads as TGTGCCAGCAGCCTTCAGGAGGCCAAAAACATTCAGTACTTC. The rearrangement uses TRBV2 and TRBJ2-4; no definite D call. The V gene lost 6 bases and the J gene lost 1 base, with 10 bases spanning the gap. This CDR3 spans 14 amino acids. CDR1 and CDR2 from the germline V gene are SNHLY and FYNNEI.

The genes are TRBV4-1 and TRBJ1-2; D call uncertain. Germline CDR1 is MGHRA and CDR2 is YSYEKL. The length of the CDR3 is 14 residues. Between the trimmed V and J ends, which lost 5 bases and 4 bases, there was a span of 14 bases. This CDR3 reads CASSTGLSRYGYTF. For the CDR3, the DNA is TGCGCCAGCAGCACTGGACTCTCGCGCTATGGCTACACCTTC.